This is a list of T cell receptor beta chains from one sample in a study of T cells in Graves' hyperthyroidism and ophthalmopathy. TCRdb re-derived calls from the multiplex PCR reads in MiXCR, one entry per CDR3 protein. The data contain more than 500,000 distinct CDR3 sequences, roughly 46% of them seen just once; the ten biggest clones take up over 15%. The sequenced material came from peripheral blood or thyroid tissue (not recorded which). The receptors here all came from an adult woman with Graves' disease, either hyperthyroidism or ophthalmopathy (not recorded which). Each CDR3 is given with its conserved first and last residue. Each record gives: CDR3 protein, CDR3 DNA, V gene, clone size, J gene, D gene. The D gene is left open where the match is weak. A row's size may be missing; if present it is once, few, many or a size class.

CDR3 protein: CASRGAGGLETQYF
CDR3 DNA: TGTGCCAGCAGGGGAGCAGGGGGCTTGGAGACCCAGTACTTC
V gene: TRBV2
clone size: few
J gene: TRBJ2-5
D gene: TRBD1

CDR3 protein: CASRPNDPLNTIYF
CDR3 DNA: TGTGCCAGCAGACCCAACGACCCTTTAAACACCATATATTTT
V gene: TRBV4-2
clone size: many
J gene: TRBJ1-3
D gene: -

CDR3 protein: CASSESTTQQGVRRETQYF
CDR3 DNA: TGCGCCAGCAGTGAGTCGACAACCCAACAGGGGGTCCGGCGGGAGACCCAGTACTTC
V gene: TRBV10-1
clone size: -
J gene: TRBJ2-5
D gene: TRBD1

CDR3 protein: CASSVGQNYNYGYTF
CDR3 DNA: TGTGCCAGCAGTGTGGGACAGAACTATAACTATGGCTACACCTTC
V gene: TRBV25-1
clone size: few
J gene: TRBJ1-2
D gene: TRBD1

CDR3 protein: CASSPTTATNEKLFF
CDR3 DNA: TGTGCCAGCAGCCCAACCACTGCAACTAATGAAAAACTGTTTTTT
V gene: TRBV4-2
clone size: many
J gene: TRBJ1-4
D gene: -

CDR3 protein: CASSLGGNPNTGELFF
CDR3 DNA: TGTGCCAGCAGCTTGGGAGGGAACCCGAACACCGGGGAGCTGTTTTTT
V gene: TRBV5-4
clone size: -
J gene: TRBJ2-2
D gene: -

CDR3 protein: CASSYPTGPGANVLTF
CDR3 DNA: TGTGCCAGCAGTTACCCGACAGGCCCTGGGGCCAACGTCCTGACTTTC
V gene: TRBV2
clone size: -
J gene: TRBJ2-6
D gene: -

CDR3 protein: CAISPSGGTASTEAFF
CDR3 DNA: TGTGCCATCAGTCCCTCCGGGGGGACGGCCTCCACTGAAGCTTTCTTT
V gene: TRBV10-3
clone size: few
J gene: TRBJ1-1
D gene: -

CDR3 protein: CASAGTSGPTGTQYF
CDR3 DNA: TGTGCCAGTGCAGGGACTAGCGGACCCACAGGGACCCAGTACTTC
V gene: TRBV19
clone size: -
J gene: TRBJ2-5
D gene: TRBD2

CDR3 protein: CASSLHRRAEAFF
CDR3 DNA: TGTGCCAGCAGCCTACACAGGAGGGCCGAAGCTTTCTTT
V gene: TRBV7-8
clone size: many
J gene: TRBJ1-1
D gene: -

CDR3 protein: CAIWPGIGETQYF
CDR3 DNA: TGTGCCATCTGGCCAGGGATAGGGGAGACCCAGTACTTC
V gene: TRBV10-3
clone size: -
J gene: TRBJ2-5
D gene: -

CDR3 protein: CAWSVRLADSGELFF
CDR3 DNA: TGTGCCTGGAGTGTACGACTAGCGGATTCCGGGGAGCTGTTTTTT
V gene: TRBV30
clone size: -
J gene: TRBJ2-2
D gene: TRBD2

CDR3 protein: CASSLSFDGTTVSPLHF
CDR3 DNA: TGTGCCAGCAGCTTAAGTTTTGACGGGACTACCGTTTCACCCCTCCACTTT
V gene: TRBV11-1
clone size: -
J gene: TRBJ1-6
D gene: -

CDR3 protein: CASSRALEVPLHF
CDR3 DNA: TGTGCCAGCAGTCGAGCGCTTGAGGTACCCCTCCACTTT
V gene: TRBV2
clone size: -
J gene: TRBJ1-6
D gene: -

CDR3 protein: CASSGTQGASGYGYTF
CDR3 DNA: TGTGCCAGCAGTGGAACACAGGGGGCGAGCGGCTATGGCTACACCTTC
V gene: TRBV28
clone size: few
J gene: TRBJ1-2
D gene: TRBD1

CDR3 protein: CASSMSGSIHRGAVF
CDR3 DNA: TGCGCCAGCAGCATGTCAGGGTCGATTCACCGGGGAGCTGTTTTT
V gene: TRBV5-1
clone size: -
J gene: TRBJ2-2
D gene: -

CDR3 protein: CASSLLGNGYTF
CDR3 DNA: TGTGCCAGCAGCTTACTGGGAAATGGCTACACCTTC
V gene: TRBV7-8
clone size: -
J gene: TRBJ1-2
D gene: -

CDR3 protein: CSVYGVGANVLTF
CDR3 DNA: TGCAGCGTTTACGGGGTCGGGGCCAACGTCCTGACTTTC
V gene: TRBV29-1
clone size: -
J gene: TRBJ2-6
D gene: -

CDR3 protein: CASSAGRSINSGANVLTF
CDR3 DNA: TGTGCCAGCAGCGCGGGGAGATCGATCAACTCTGGGGCCAACGTCCTGACTTTC
V gene: TRBV9
clone size: -
J gene: TRBJ2-6
D gene: -

CDR3 protein: CASSLELPAGTEAFF
CDR3 DNA: TGCGCCAGCAGCTTGGAATTACCAGCGGGCACTGAAGCTTTCTTT
V gene: TRBV5-1
clone size: many
J gene: TRBJ1-1
D gene: -

CDR3 protein: CASSNWLAQGETQYF
CDR3 DNA: TGTGCCAGCAGCAATTGGTTAGCGCAGGGGGAGACCCAGTACTTC
V gene: TRBV7-9
clone size: few
J gene: TRBJ2-5
D gene: -

CDR3 protein: CSAPLSTDTQYF
CDR3 DNA: TGCAGTGCCCCCCTTAGCACAGATACGCAGTATTTT
V gene: TRBV20-1
clone size: -
J gene: TRBJ2-3
D gene: -

CDR3 protein: CASSRYRQGPYEQYF
CDR3 DNA: TGCGCCAGCAGCCGCTACCGACAAGGCCCCTACGAGCAGTACTTC
V gene: TRBV5-1
clone size: many
J gene: TRBJ2-7
D gene: -

CDR3 protein: CATSMGGPSSGNTIYF
CDR3 DNA: TGTGCCACCAGCATGGGGGGACCAAGCTCTGGAAACACCATATATTTT
V gene: TRBV15
clone size: -
J gene: TRBJ1-3
D gene: -

CDR3 protein: CSARGGTAQYF
CDR3 DNA: TGCAGTGCTAGGGGGGGGACCGCGCAGTACTTC
V gene: TRBV20-1
clone size: -
J gene: TRBJ2-7
D gene: TRBD2

CDR3 protein: CAISANESGNTIYF
CDR3 DNA: TGTGCCATCAGCGCGAACGAGAGTGGAAACACCATATATTTT
V gene: TRBV10-3
clone size: -
J gene: TRBJ1-3
D gene: -

CDR3 protein: CASSPMTGWYEQYF
CDR3 DNA: TGTGCCAGCAGTCCGATGACAGGGTGGTACGAGCAGTACTTC
V gene: TRBV12-3/TRBV12-4
clone size: -
J gene: TRBJ2-7
D gene: TRBD1

CDR3 protein: CSVEKVMNTEAFF
CDR3 DNA: TGCAGCGTTGAAAAGGTTATGAACACTGAAGCTTTCTTT
V gene: TRBV29-1
clone size: -
J gene: TRBJ1-1
D gene: -

CDR3 protein: CSALAAYEQYF
CDR3 DNA: TGCAGTGCCCTAGCGGCCTACGAGCAGTACTTC
V gene: TRBV20-1
clone size: many
J gene: TRBJ2-7
D gene: TRBD2

CDR3 protein: CSARTGSVGGQPAGELFF
CDR3 DNA: TGCAGTGCCCGGACAGGATCTGTAGGGGGACAGCCCGCCGGGGAGCTGTTTTTT
V gene: TRBV20-1
clone size: -
J gene: TRBJ2-2
D gene: TRBD1

CDR3 protein: CASSLGTGQDGYDYTF
CDR3 DNA: TGTGCCAGCAGCTTAGGAACAGGGCAGGATGGCTACGACTACACCTTC
V gene: TRBV7-9
clone size: -
J gene: TRBJ1-2
D gene: -

CDR3 protein: CSARDPKSSYNSPLHF
CDR3 DNA: TGCAGTGCCCGGGACCCTAAGAGCTCCTATAATTCACCCCTCCACTTT
V gene: TRBV20-1
clone size: many
J gene: TRBJ1-6
D gene: -

CDR3 protein: CASSPPFGGPGELFF
CDR3 DNA: TGTGCCAGCAGTCCCCCGTTTGGGGGTCCCGGGGAGCTGTTTTTT
V gene: TRBV6-5
clone size: -
J gene: TRBJ2-2
D gene: -

CDR3 protein: CSVGYSYEQYF
CDR3 DNA: TGCAGCGTGGGATACTCCTACGAGCAGTACTTC
V gene: TRBV29-1
clone size: -
J gene: TRBJ2-7
D gene: -

CDR3 protein: CASSFSTGTYGYTF
CDR3 DNA: TGTGCCAGCAGTTTCTCGACAGGGACCTATGGCTACACCTTC
V gene: TRBV28
clone size: many
J gene: TRBJ1-2
D gene: TRBD1

CDR3 protein: CASADRDRRQPQQYF
CDR3 DNA: TGTGCCAGCGCAGACCGGGACAGGAGGCAGCCCCAGCAGTACTTC
V gene: TRBV2
clone size: -
J gene: TRBJ2-7
D gene: TRBD1

CDR3 protein: CASSVEPNQNYGYTF
CDR3 DNA: TGTGCCAGCAGCGTAGAGCCCAACCAGAACTATGGCTACACCTTC
V gene: TRBV9
clone size: many
J gene: TRBJ1-2
D gene: -

CDR3 protein: CASSTPSGSYEQYF
CDR3 DNA: TGTGCCAGCTCAACCCCTTCGGGCTCTTACGAGCAGTACTTC
V gene: TRBV18
clone size: few
J gene: TRBJ2-7
D gene: -

CDR3 protein: CASSLGGPGDGGYTF
CDR3 DNA: TGTGCCAGCAGCTTAGGAGGCCCAGGGGACGGCGGCTACACCTTC
V gene: TRBV7-9
clone size: -
J gene: TRBJ1-2
D gene: -

CDR3 protein: CASSQGTGTAFF
CDR3 DNA: TGTGCCAGCAGCCAGGGGACCGGGACAGCTTTCTTT
V gene: TRBV5-5
clone size: -
J gene: TRBJ1-1
D gene: -

CDR3 protein: CSARESIYEQYF
CDR3 DNA: TGCAGTGCTAGAGAGAGTATTTACGAGCAGTACTTC
V gene: TRBV20-1
clone size: -
J gene: TRBJ2-7
D gene: -

CDR3 protein: CASSQDHEARNQPQHF
CDR3 DNA: TGCGCCAGCAGCCAAGATCATGAGGCGCGCAATCAGCCCCAGCATTTT
V gene: TRBV4-1
clone size: few
J gene: TRBJ1-5
D gene: -

CDR3 protein: CATSTPAGFEQFF
CDR3 DNA: TGTGCCACCAGCACCCCGGCTGGGTTTGAGCAGTTCTTC
V gene: TRBV15
clone size: -
J gene: TRBJ2-1
D gene: -

CDR3 protein: CASSLYQVSYEQYF
CDR3 DNA: TGTGCCAGCAGCTTGTATCAGGTCTCCTACGAGCAGTACTTC
V gene: TRBV5-5
clone size: many
J gene: TRBJ2-7
D gene: -

CDR3 protein: CAGSYVESQETQYF
CDR3 DNA: TGTGCTGGCAGTTACGTGGAGTCCCAAGAGACCCAGTACTTC
V gene: TRBV7-9
clone size: -
J gene: TRBJ2-5
D gene: -

CDR3 protein: CASSYSPGSPLHF
CDR3 DNA: TGTGCCAGCAGTTACTCCCCGGGTTCACCCCTCCACTTT
V gene: TRBV6-5
clone size: many
J gene: TRBJ1-6
D gene: -

CDR3 protein: CASSQGTGGAEAFF
CDR3 DNA: TGTGCCAGCAGCCAAGGGACAGGCGGCGCTGAAGCTTTCTTT
V gene: TRBV7-8
clone size: -
J gene: TRBJ1-1
D gene: TRBD1

CDR3 protein: CAISEGRGGSQPQYF
CDR3 DNA: TGTGCCATCAGTGAAGGCAGGGGAGGTAGTCAGCCCCAGTACTTC
V gene: TRBV10-3
clone size: -
J gene: TRBJ2-5
D gene: -

CDR3 protein: CASSLLSLSSNTGELFF
CDR3 DNA: TGCGCCAGCAGCTTGCTTTCTCTGAGCTCGAACACCGGGGAGCTGTTTTTT
V gene: TRBV5-1
clone size: many
J gene: TRBJ2-2
D gene: -

CDR3 protein: CASSSKREGVYEQYF
CDR3 DNA: TGTGCCAGCAGTTCTAAGCGGGAGGGGGTCTACGAGCAGTACTTC
V gene: TRBV13
clone size: many
J gene: TRBJ2-7
D gene: TRBD2

CDR3 protein: CASSQPGTGPGNTIYF
CDR3 DNA: TGTGCCAGCAGTCAACCGGGGACCGGCCCTGGAAACACCATATATTTT
V gene: TRBV12-3/TRBV12-4
clone size: -
J gene: TRBJ1-3
D gene: -